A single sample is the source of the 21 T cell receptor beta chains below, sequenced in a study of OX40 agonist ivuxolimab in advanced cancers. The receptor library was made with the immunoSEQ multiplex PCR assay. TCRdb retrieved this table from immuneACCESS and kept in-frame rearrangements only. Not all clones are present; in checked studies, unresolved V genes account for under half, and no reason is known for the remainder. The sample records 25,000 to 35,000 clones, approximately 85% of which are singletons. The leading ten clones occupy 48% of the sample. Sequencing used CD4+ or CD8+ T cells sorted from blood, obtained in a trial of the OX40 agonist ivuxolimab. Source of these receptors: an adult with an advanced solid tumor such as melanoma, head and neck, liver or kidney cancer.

The CDR3 DNA is TGCGCCAGCAGTGACCAACTTGGAGATACGCAGTATTTT. It codes for CASSDQLGDTQYF. The chain links TRBV10-1 to TRBJ2-3; D gene ambiguous. The ends were cut back, 3 bases at V and 5 bases at J, with 9 bases in the middle. Germline assignment: CDR1 WNHNN and CDR2 SYGVQD (reference sequence). CDR3 length equals 13 residues.

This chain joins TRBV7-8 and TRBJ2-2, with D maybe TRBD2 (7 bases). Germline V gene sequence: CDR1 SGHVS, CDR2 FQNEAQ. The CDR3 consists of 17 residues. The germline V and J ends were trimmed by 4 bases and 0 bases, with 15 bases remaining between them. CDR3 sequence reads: CASSSLGGGPNTGELFF. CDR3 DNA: TGTGCCAGCAGCTCCTTGGGGGGGGGCCCGAACACCGGGGAGCTGTTTTTT.

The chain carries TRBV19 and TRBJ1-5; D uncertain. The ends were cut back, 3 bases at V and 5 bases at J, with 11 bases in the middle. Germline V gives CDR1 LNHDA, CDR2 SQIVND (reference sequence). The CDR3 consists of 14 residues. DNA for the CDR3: TGTGCCAGTAGTATCCGGTCAAGGGATCAGCCCCAGCATTTT. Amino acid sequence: CASSIRSRDQPQHF. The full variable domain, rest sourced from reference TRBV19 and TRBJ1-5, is DGGITQSPKYLFRKEGQNVTLSCEQNLNHDAMYWYRQDPGQGLRLIYYSQIVNDFQKGDIAEGYSVSREKKESFPLTVTSAQKNPTAFYLCASSIRSRDQPQHFGDGTRLSIL.

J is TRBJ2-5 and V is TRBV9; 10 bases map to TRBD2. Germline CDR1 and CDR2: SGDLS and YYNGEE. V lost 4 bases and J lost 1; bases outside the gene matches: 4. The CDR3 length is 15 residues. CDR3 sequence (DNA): TGTGCCAGCAGCAGAGCGGGGGGGCGCCAAGAGACCCAGTACTTC. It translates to CASSRAGGRQETQYF.

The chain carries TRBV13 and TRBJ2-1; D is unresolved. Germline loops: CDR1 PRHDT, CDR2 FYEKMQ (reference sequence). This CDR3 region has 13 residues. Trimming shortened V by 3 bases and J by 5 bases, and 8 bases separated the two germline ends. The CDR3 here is CASSLAADNEQFF. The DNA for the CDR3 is TGTGCCAGCAGCTTGGCCGCGGACAATGAGCAGTTCTTC.

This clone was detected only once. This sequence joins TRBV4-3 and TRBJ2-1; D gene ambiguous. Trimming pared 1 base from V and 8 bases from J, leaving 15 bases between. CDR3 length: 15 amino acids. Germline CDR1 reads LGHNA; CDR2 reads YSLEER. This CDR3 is CASSQAPQALDEQFF. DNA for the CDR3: TGCGCCAGCAGCCAAGCTCCCCAGGCGTTGGATGAGCAGTTCTTC.

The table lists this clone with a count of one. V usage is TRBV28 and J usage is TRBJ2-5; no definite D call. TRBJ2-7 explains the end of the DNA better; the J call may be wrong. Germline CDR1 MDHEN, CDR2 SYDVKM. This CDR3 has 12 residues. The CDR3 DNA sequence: TGTGCCAGCAGTCCAAAACTCTACGAGCAGTACTTC. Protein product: CASSPKLYEQYF.

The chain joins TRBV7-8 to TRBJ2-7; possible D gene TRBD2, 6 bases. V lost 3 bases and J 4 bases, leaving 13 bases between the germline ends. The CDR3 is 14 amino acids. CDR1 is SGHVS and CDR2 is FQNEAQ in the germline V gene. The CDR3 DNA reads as TGTGCCAGCAGCTTCCGCCAGGGACTTTACGAGCAGTACTTC. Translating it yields CASSFRQGLYEQYF.

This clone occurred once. The CDR3: CASSPDYVFGNNEQFF. The CDR3 DNA follows: TGTGCCAGCAGCCCTGACTACGTCTTTGGGAACAATGAGCAGTTCTTC. V gene TRBV11-2 combines with J gene TRBJ2-1; weak D call: TRBD2 (5 bases). This CDR3 contains 16 residues. The V gene's germline CDR1 is SGHAT and CDR2 FQNNGV. V dropped 5 bases and J dropped 5 bases, with 19 bases sitting between them.

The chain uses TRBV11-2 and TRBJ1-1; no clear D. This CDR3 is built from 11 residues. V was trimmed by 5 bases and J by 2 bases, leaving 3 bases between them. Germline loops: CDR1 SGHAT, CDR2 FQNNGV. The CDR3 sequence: CASSLNTEAFF. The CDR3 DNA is TGTGCCAGCAGCCTTAACACTGAAGCTTTCTTT.

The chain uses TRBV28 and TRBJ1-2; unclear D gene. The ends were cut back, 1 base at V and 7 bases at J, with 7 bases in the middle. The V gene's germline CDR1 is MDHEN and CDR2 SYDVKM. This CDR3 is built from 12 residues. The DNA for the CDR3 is TGTGCCAGCAGTTTATCGGTCCGTGGCTACACCTTC. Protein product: CASSLSVRGYTF.

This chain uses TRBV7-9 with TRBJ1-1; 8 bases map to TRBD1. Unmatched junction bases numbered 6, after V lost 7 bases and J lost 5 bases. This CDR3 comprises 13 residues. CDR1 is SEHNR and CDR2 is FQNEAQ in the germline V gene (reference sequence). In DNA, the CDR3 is TGTGCCAGCAACAAAGGACAGGGAACTGAAGCTTTCTTT. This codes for CASNKGQGTEAFF.

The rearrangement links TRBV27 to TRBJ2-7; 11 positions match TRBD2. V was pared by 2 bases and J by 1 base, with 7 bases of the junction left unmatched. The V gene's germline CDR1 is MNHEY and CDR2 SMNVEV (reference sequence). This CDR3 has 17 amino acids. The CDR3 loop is CASSLNPSGGPSYEQYF. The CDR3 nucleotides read TGTGCCAGCAGTTTAAACCCTAGCGGGGGGCCTTCCTACGAGCAGTACTTC.

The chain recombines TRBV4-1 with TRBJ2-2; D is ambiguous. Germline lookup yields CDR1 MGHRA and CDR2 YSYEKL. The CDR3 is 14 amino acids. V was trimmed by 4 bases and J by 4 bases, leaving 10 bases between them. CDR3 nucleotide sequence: TGCGCCAGCAGCCCTAACGAATTCACCGGGGAGCTGTTTTTT. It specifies CASSPNEFTGELFF.

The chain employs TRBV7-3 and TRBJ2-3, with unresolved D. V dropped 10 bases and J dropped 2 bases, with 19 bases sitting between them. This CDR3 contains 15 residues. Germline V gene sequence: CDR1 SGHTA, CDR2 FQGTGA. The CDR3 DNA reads TGTGCCATCCCACAACCCGGAACTTTCACAGATACGCAGTATTTT. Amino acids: CAIPQPGTFTDTQYF.

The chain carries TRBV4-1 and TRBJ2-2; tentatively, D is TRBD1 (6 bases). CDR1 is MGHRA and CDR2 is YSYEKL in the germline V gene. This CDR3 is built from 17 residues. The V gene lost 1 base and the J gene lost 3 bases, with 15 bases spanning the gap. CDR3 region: CASSQAPPDRYTGELFF. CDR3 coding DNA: TGCGCCAGCAGCCAAGCCCCTCCGGACAGATACACCGGGGAGCTGTTTTTT.

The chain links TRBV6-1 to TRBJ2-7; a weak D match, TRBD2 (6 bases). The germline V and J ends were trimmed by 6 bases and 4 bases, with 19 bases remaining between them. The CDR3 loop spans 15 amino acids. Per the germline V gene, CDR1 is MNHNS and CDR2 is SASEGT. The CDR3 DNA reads TGTGCCAGCAGAGGTAGGCGGGACCGAGGATACGAGCAGTACTTC. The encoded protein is CASRGRRDRGYEQYF.

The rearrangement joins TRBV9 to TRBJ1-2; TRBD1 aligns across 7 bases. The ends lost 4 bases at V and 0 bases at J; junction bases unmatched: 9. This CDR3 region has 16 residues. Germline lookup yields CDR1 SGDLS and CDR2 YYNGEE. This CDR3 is CASSPRGTATNYGYTF. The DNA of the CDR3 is TGTGCCAGCAGCCCCAGGGGGACAGCCACTAACTATGGCTACACCTTC.

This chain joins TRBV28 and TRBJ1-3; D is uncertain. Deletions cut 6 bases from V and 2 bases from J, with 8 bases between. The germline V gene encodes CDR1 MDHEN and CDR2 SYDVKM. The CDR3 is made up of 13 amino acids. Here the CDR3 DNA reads TGTGCCAGCAGCCGACACACTGGAAACACCATATATTTT. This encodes CASSRHTGNTIYF.

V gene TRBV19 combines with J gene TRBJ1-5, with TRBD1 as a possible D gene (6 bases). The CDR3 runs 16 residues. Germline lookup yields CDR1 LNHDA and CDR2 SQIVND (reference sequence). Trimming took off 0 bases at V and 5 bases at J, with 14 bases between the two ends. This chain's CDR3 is CASSIDAGGGHQPQHF. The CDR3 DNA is TGTGCCAGTAGTATAGATGCGGGGGGGGGCCATCAGCCCCAGCATTTT.

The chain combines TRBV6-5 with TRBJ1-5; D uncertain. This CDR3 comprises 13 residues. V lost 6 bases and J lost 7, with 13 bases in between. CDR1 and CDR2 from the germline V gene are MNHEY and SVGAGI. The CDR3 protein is CASSPGGLQPQHF. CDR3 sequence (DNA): TGTGCCAGCAGCCCAGGCGGTTTACAGCCCCAGCATTTT.